The sequence of this T cell receptor beta chain was determined in a study of blood T cell repertoires in COVID-19. Study-level information: The United States, Italy and Spain supplied acute and convalescent COVID-19 samples. PBMCs, B-cell-depleted T cells, or T cells provided the cDNA or gDNA that made up the material.

Per the original methods: Nucleated cell counts were estimated from reference gene primer amplification. Sequenced by immunoSEQ multiplex PCR; TCRdb stores in-frame clones only, minus some. The DNA was the basis for D and trimming; V, J and clone size are from that table. The sample records hundreds of thousands of clones, 75% to 85% being singletons. Source material: peripheral blood. This receptor was identified in a woman in her forties or fifties with acute or convalescent COVID-19.

Here the CDR3 reads CASTFSGGATYNEQFF. The CDR3, as DNA: TGCGCCAGCACCTTTAGCGGGGGAGCTACCTACAATGAGCAGTTCTTC. J is TRBJ2-1 and V is TRBV4-1, with TRBD2 matching over 9 bases. The junction had 9 bases not matched to a gene; V was cut back by 7 bases and J by 2 bases. Looked up from germline, CDR1 is MGHRA and CDR2 is YSYEKL. The CDR3 has 16 amino acids.